These 29 T cell receptor beta chains originate from one sample sequenced in a study of shared clonotypes between healthy human individuals. Only in-frame clones appear in the TCRdb table, and some are missing; sequencing was by immunoSEQ multiplex PCR. The sample lists more than 2 million clones, about 94% occurring once. Only CD45RO-negative cells positively selected for CCR7 counted as naive CD8 cells, so terminally differentiated effector memory CD45RA+ cells were excluded. What was sequenced was naive CD8+ T cells from PBMCs. These receptors were obtained from a man between 18 and 35 years old in good health. Some clones in this sample may be carry-over from other donors' samples.

This clone has only one observation. The rearrangement links TRBV5-1 to TRBJ2-7; the match to TRBD2 covers 13 bases. V dropped 0 bases and J dropped 4; count of bases not matched to a gene: 4. The CDR3 spans 16 residues. The V gene's germline CDR1 is SGHRS and CDR2 YFSETQ. The CDR3 DNA follows: TGCGCCAGCAGCTTGGAAGGGACTAGCGGGATTTACGAGCAGTACTTC. Amino acid sequence: CASSLEGTSGIYEQYF.

The chain employs TRBV25-1 and TRBJ2-1; D unclear. Germline values: CDR1 MGHDK, CDR2 SYGVNS. The CDR3 has 15 amino acids. V gave up 2 bases and J gave up 5 bases, with 13 bases separating them. CDR3 region: CASSEGVSFDNEQFF. Here the CDR3 DNA reads TGTGCCAGCAGTGAAGGCGTTAGCTTTGACAATGAGCAGTTCTTC.

The chain carries TRBV4-1 and TRBJ1-1; 10 bases match TRBD1. This CDR3 spans 18 amino acids. Germline V lookup: CDR1 MGHRA, CDR2 YSYEKL. V was clipped by 3 bases and J by 5 bases; unmatched bases: 15. In nucleotides, the CDR3 is TGCGCCAGCAGCCAGGGTCCCGGGACAGGGGTTCAGGGGACTGAAGCTTTCTTT. Residues: CASSQGPGTGVQGTEAFF.

The chain employs TRBV29-1 and TRBJ2-3; D ambiguous. The germline gives CDR1 SQVTM, CDR2 ANQGSEA. CDR3 length: 13 amino acids. The V gene lost 7 bases and the J gene lost 0 bases, with 11 bases spanning the gap. Written as DNA, the CDR3 is TGCAGCGCGTGGACCCGGAGCACAGATACGCAGTATTTT. Translated, it gives CSAWTRSTDTQYF.

V is TRBV30 and J is TRBJ1-6; TRBD1 agrees at 10 bases. Looked up from germline, CDR1 is GTSNPN and CDR2 is SVGIG (reference sequence). The V segment lost 0 bases and the J segment 7 bases; nucleotides outside the gene matches: 3. The CDR3 has 15 amino acids. CDR3 DNA: TGTGCCTGGAGTGTAAGGGGACAGGGGAATTCACCCCTCCACTTT. Amino acids: CAWSVRGQGNSPLHF.

In regard to this clone: The sample holds other DNA sequences that translate to the same CDR3. This chain uses TRBV29-1 with TRBJ1-3; D ambiguous. The CDR3 runs to 11 residues. Trimming pared 4 bases from V and 2 bases from J, leaving 3 bases between. Germline CDR1 is SQVTM and CDR2 is ANQGSEA. The CDR3 DNA is TGCAGCGTTGTAGCTGGAAACACCATATATTTT. Its protein is CSVVAGNTIYF.

The V call is TRBV28, the J call TRBJ1-2, with unresolved D. Germline V gene sequence: CDR1 MDHEN, CDR2 SYDVKM. The length of the CDR3 is 13 residues. The V end was cut by 2 bases, the J end by 2 bases, with 6 bases between. The CDR3 coding sequence is TGTGCCAGCAGTTTAGTACAGAACTATGGCTACACCTTC. Translated, it gives CASSLVQNYGYTF.

In regard to this clone: Distinct nucleotide sequences in the sample also encode this CDR3. The rearrangement uses TRBV9 and TRBJ2-7; 9 bases agree with TRBD2. The CDR3 is made up of 15 amino acids. The trim removed 0 bases at V and 3 bases at J, leaving 4 bases unmatched. In germline, CDR1 is SGDLS, CDR2 YYNGEE. This chain's CDR3 is CASSVGASGIYEQYF. Here the CDR3 DNA reads TGTGCCAGCAGCGTAGGTGCTAGCGGGATCTACGAGCAGTACTTC.

This clone came up once. CDR3 in DNA: TGTGCCAGCATCCCTGGGAGCTCCTACAATGAGCAGTTCTTC. Amino acids: CASIPGSSYNEQFF. V and J are TRBV28 and TRBJ2-1, with D maybe TRBD2 (5 bases). V was trimmed by 7 bases and J by 0 bases, leaving 10 bases between them. The CDR3 sequence is 14 residues long. The germline gives CDR1 MDHEN, CDR2 SYDVKM. Supplemented by reference TRBV28 and TRBJ2-1, the full variable domain reads DVKVTQSSRYLVKRTGEKVFLECVQDMDHENMFWYRQDPGLGLRLIYFSYDVKMKEKGDIPEGYSVSREKKERFSLILESASTNQTSMYLCASIPGSSYNEQFFGPGTRLTVL.

The chain couples TRBV7-7 to TRBJ2-2, with D possibly called TRBD1 or TRBD2 (5 bases each). The CDR3 loop spans 14 amino acids. V was shortened by 5 bases and J by 4 bases, with 11 bases between the two germline ends. Germline loops: CDR1 SSHAT, CDR2 FNYEAQ (reference sequence). The CDR3 sequence: CASSTRDRTGELFF. DNA of the CDR3: TGTGCCAGCAGCACCCGGGACCGCACCGGGGAGCTGTTTTTT.

V usage is TRBV19 and J usage is TRBJ2-7, with 9 bases lining up with TRBD1. The CDR3 is 16 residues long. V shed 7 bases and J 3 bases; nucleotides not matched to a gene: 13. Germline V gives CDR1 LNHDA, CDR2 SQIVND (reference sequence). The CDR3 region has the DNA TGTGCCAGTACTCATAGGAAGGGACAGGGAATCTACGAGCAGTACTTC. Protein sequence: CASTHRKGQGIYEQYF.

This chain links TRBV27 with TRBJ2-3, with D perhaps matching TRBD1 (5 bases). The germline gives CDR1 MNHEY, CDR2 SMNVEV (reference sequence). The CDR3 contains 15 residues. V shed 5 bases and J shed 0 bases, with 12 bases lying between them. For the CDR3, the DNA is TGTGCCAGCAGTCGCACAGGATTCAGCACAGATACGCAGTATTTT. Residues: CASSRTGFSTDTQYF.

This chain connects TRBV10-3 to TRBJ2-7, with a weak D call TRBD2 (6 bases). The germline CDR1 and CDR2 sequences are ENHRY and SYGVKD. The CDR3 contains 14 residues. With 8 bases removed from V and 2 bases from J, the gap between germline ends came to 16 bases. CDR3 loop: CAIQTGATPYEQYF. The CDR3 DNA reads as TGTGCCATCCAGACGGGAGCAACCCCCTACGAGCAGTACTTC.

V is TRBV7-9 and J is TRBJ2-1; D is perhaps TRBD1 (6 bases). V was shortened by 0 bases and J by 9 bases, with 6 bases between the two germline ends. This CDR3 has 12 residues. CDR1 SEHNR and CDR2 FQNEAQ come from the germline V gene (reference sequence). In nucleotides, the CDR3 is TGTGCCAGCAGCTTAGCACAGGGTGAGCAGTTCTTC. Protein sequence: CASSLAQGEQFF.

The chain links TRBV6-6 to TRBJ2-1; 8 positions match TRBD2. The CDR3 totals 15 residues. J was trimmed by 1 base and V by 4 bases; bases with no gene match: 3. Per the germline V gene, CDR1 is MNHNY and CDR2 is SVGAGI (reference sequence). DNA of the CDR3: TGTGCCAGCAGTTCTGGCGGGAGGTCCTACAATGAGCAGTTCTTC. This sequence encodes CASSSGGRSYNEQFF.

The gene calls are TRBV27 and TRBJ2-7; no firm D call. Germline assignment: CDR1 MNHEY and CDR2 SMNVEV (reference sequence). This CDR3 has 12 amino acids. Trimming pared 2 bases from V and 6 bases from J, leaving 8 bases between. CDR3 DNA sequence: TGTGCCAGCAGTTTAGCAGGCACCGAGCAGTACTTC. It specifies CASSLAGTEQYF.

This clone has just one count. This chain joins TRBV30 and TRBJ2-3, with a possible D match to TRBD2 (5 bases). Trimming cost V 5 bases and J 1 base, with 13 bases left between them. CDR3 length: 14 amino acids. CDR1 GTSNPN and CDR2 SVGIG come from the germline V gene (reference sequence). The CDR3 coding sequence is TGTGCCTGGGCCGCGGTTAGCGGCACAGATACGCAGTATTTT. Its translation: CAWAAVSGTDTQYF. Supplemented by reference TRBV30 and TRBJ2-3, the full variable domain reads SQTIHQWPATLVQPVGSPLSLECTVEGTSNPNLYWYRQAAGRGLQLLFYSVGIGQISSEVPQNLSASRPQDRQFILSSKKLLLSDSGFYLCAWAAVSGTDTQYFGPGTRLTVL.

The chain employs TRBV28 and TRBJ2-6; TRBD2 aligns across 11 bases. Germline V gene lookup returns CDR1 MDHEN and CDR2 SYDVKM. After removal of 3 bases from V and 1 base from J, the junction contained 8 bases not matched to a gene. The CDR3 is 19 amino acids. CDR3 sequence reads: CASSFPGTSGASGANVLTF. In DNA form, the CDR3 reads TGTGCCAGCAGTTTCCCTGGGACTAGCGGAGCTTCTGGGGCCAACGTCCTGACTTTC.

V gene TRBV7-2 combines with J gene TRBJ2-3; TRBD2 is a possible D gene (5 bases). This CDR3 spans 15 amino acids. Deletions cut 5 bases from V and 0 bases from J, with 12 bases between. CDR1 is SGHTA and CDR2 is FQGNSA in the germline V gene. The CDR3 DNA reads TGTGCCAGCAGCAGCTGGACTTCTAGCACAGATACGCAGTATTTT. Translated, it gives CASSSWTSSTDTQYF.

This chain links TRBV27 with TRBJ1-4; D not certain. The CDR3 is 14 residues long. Germline loops: CDR1 MNHEY, CDR2 SMNVEV (reference sequence). Trimming removed 5 bases at V and 4 bases at J, with 11 bases between. The CDR3 sequence is CASSPLGRNEKLFF. CDR3 nucleotide sequence: TGTGCCAGCAGTCCACTAGGGCGTAATGAAAAACTGTTTTTT.

The chain couples TRBV28 to TRBJ2-7; 12 bases align to TRBD2. Germline CDR1 and CDR2: MDHEN and SYDVKM. CDR3 length: 17 residues. Trimming removed 5 bases from V and 4 bases from J; junction bases left unmatched: 12. The CDR3 coding sequence is TGTGCCAGCAGTCCCCCCGAGGGACTAGCGGGCGATTACGAGCAGTACTTC. This gives the protein CASSPPEGLAGDYEQYF.

As for this clone: Other DNA sequences from this sample encode an identical CDR3 as well. The gene calls are TRBV9 and TRBJ1-5; the D gene is possibly TRBD1 (6 bases). In germline, CDR1 is SGDLS, CDR2 YYNGEE. V lost 4 bases and J 2 bases, leaving 13 bases between the germline ends. CDR3 length: 15 amino acids. In nucleotides, the CDR3 is TGTGCCAGCAGCCCTGGGGGCGGCCGCAATCAGCCCCAGCATTTT. It translates to CASSPGGGRNQPQHF. Complete variable domain (other parts from reference TRBV9 and TRBJ1-5): DSGVTQTPKHLITATGQRVTLRCSPRSGDLSVYWYQQSLDQGLQFLIQYYNGEERAKGNILERFSAQQFPDLHSELNLSSLELGDSALYFCASSPGGGRNQPQHFGDGTRLSIL.

The J gene is TRBJ1-2, the V gene TRBV9, with D possibly TRBD1 on 6 matching bases. The CDR3 is 14 residues long. Germline V CDR1 and CDR2: SGDLS, YYNGEE. The ends were cut back, 3 bases at V and 7 bases at J, with 16 bases in the middle. The CDR3 here is CASSAVGTLSGYTF. CDR3 coding DNA: TGTGCCAGCAGCGCAGTCGGGACACTCTCTGGCTACACCTTC.

The chain joins TRBV7-9 to TRBJ1-4, with D possibly TRBD1 on 5 matching bases. CDR1 is SEHNR, CDR2 FQNEAQ, per germline (reference sequence). Trimming removed 6 bases from V and 8 bases from J, with 16 bases in between. The CDR3 is made up of 14 amino acids. The CDR3 loop is CASSPTGAGEKLFF. The CDR3 DNA follows: TGTGCCAGCAGTCCGACCGGGGCGGGGGAAAAACTGTTTTTT.

As regards this clone: Other DNA sequences in this sample translate to the same CDR3. The rearrangement joins TRBV4-1 to TRBJ1-2; 8 bases agree with TRBD1. Germline assignment: CDR1 MGHRA and CDR2 YSYEKL. The CDR3 length is 14 residues. The V gene end was trimmed by 1 base and the J gene end by 4 bases; junction bases not matched to a gene: 2. The CDR3, as DNA: TGCGCCAGCAGCCAAGCTGGGACAGGCTATGGCTACACCTTC. It encodes CASSQAGTGYGYTF.

J is TRBJ1-1 and V is TRBV29-1; D remains unclear. The V and J ends lost 3 bases and 1 base respectively, with 9 bases between them. Germline CDR1 is SQVTM and CDR2 is ANQGSEA. The CDR3 runs to 13 residues. The CDR3 loop reads CSVEGNRNTEAFF. The CDR3 DNA reads as TGCAGCGTTGAGGGTAACAGGAACACTGAAGCTTTCTTT.

This sequence joins TRBV11-2 and TRBJ1-3, with TRBD1 as a possible D gene (6 bases). The CDR3 runs to 16 residues. V lost 1 base, J lost 4 bases, and 14 bases lay in between. Germline CDR1 reads SGHAT; CDR2 reads FQNNGV. CDR3 in DNA: TGTGCCAGCAGCTTAGCGGCCCCAGGGGCGGGAAACACCATATATTTT. The encoded protein is CASSLAAPGAGNTIYF.

V and J are TRBV4-3 and TRBJ2-7, with unresolved D. The CDR3 has 14 amino acids. Trimming pared 0 bases from V and 3 bases from J, leaving 9 bases between. Germline-derived CDR1 and CDR2 are LGHNA and YSLEER. DNA for the CDR3: TGCGCCAGCAGCCAAGATACAACCATCTACGAGCAGTACTTC. Protein: CASSQDTTIYEQYF.

V gene TRBV9 combines with J gene TRBJ2-1; TRBD1 matches 9 bases. Per germline, CDR1 SGDLS and CDR2 YYNGEE. The CDR3 runs 19 residues. V dropped 4 bases and J dropped 0; count of bases not matched to a gene: 14. The CDR3 DNA is TGTGCCAGCAGCCTTGGGGACAGGGACCTATTGAGCTCCTACAATGAGCAGTTCTTC. Protein sequence: CASSLGDRDLLSSYNEQFF. Filled out from reference TRBV9 and TRBJ2-1, the complete variable domain reads DSGVTQTPKHLITATGQRVTLRCSPRSGDLSVYWYQQSLDQGLQFLIQYYNGEERAKGNILERFSAQQFPDLHSELNLSSLELGDSALYFCASSLGDRDLLSSYNEQFFGPGTRLTVL.